The sequence of this T cell receptor (beta chain) was determined in a study of molecular identifiers for immune sequencing clone quantification. From the PCR reads, TCRdb called clonotypes with MiXCR, one entry per CDR3 protein. Among about 12,000 distinct CDR3 sequences listed, more than 15% were seen once. The table lists this clonotype with a few counts. V dropped 6 bases and J dropped 2; count of bases not matched to a gene: 6. The CDR3 consists of 15 residues. The germline CDR1 and CDR2 sequences are MNHEY and SVGEGT. This rearrangement joins TRBV6-2 or TRBV6-3 to TRBJ2-1, with 8 bases aligning to TRBD2. The origin of this receptor is a human donor in good health. Some libraries in this study had Jurkat cell RNA spiked in. Sequencing was performed on naive CD8+ T cells from blood, with Jurkat cell RNA spiked in. The subset was: FACS-sorted CD8+CD4-CCR7+CD45RA+ naive T cells. In nucleotides, the CDR3 is TGTGCCAGCAGCCCCAGCGGGAGTCCCTACAATGAGCAGTTCTTC. It codes for CASSPSGSPYNEQFF.